These 22 T cell receptor beta chains came from one sample sequenced in a study of human T cells and chemical hapten exposure. The time point: patch test 2, 6 weeks after DPC sensitization. Treatment meaning: therapeutic diphenylcyclopropenone sensitization with weekly scalp DPC. TCRdb re-called the RACE reads through MiXCR, storing one row per CDR3 protein. This table has 84,000 or so distinct CDR3 sequences, roughly a tenth appearing once. The sample was whole blood, taken in connection with sensitization to the hapten diphenylcyclopropenone (DPC). Receptors originate from a woman in her twenties or thirties with alopecia areata. Some clones in this sample may be carry-over from other donors' samples.

The V call is TRBV29-1, the J call TRBJ1-1, with 9 bases aligning to TRBD1. The CDR3 extends over 14 amino acids. J was trimmed by 1 base and V by 6 bases; bases with no gene match: 6. Germline V gives CDR1 SQVTM, CDR2 ANQGSEA. The CDR3 is CSVPLGQGNTEAFF. In nucleotides, the CDR3 is TGCAGCGTGCCCTTGGGACAGGGGAACACTGAAGCTTTCTTT.

V gene TRBV6-2 or TRBV6-3 combines with J gene TRBJ2-1, with TRBD2 matching 8 bases. The CDR3 is 17 amino acids. Germline V gene lookup returns CDR1 MNHEY and CDR2 SVGEGT. J was trimmed by 6 bases and V by 0 bases; bases with no gene match: 10. The CDR3 nucleotides read TGTGCCAGCAGTTACTCCCCGGCGGGGGGCGGTTCCAATGAGCAGTTCTTC. Its protein is CASSYSPAGGGSNEQFF.

This clonotype was seen at least ten times. The chain carries TRBV7-9 and TRBJ1-2; D gene ambiguous. The CDR3 extends over 14 amino acids. Trimming took 10 bases from V and 3 from J, leaving 18 bases between them. The germline gives CDR1 SEHNR, CDR2 FQNEAQ (reference sequence). In DNA, the CDR3 is TGTGCCACCCTCGGCGGGGTGAGGGACTATGGCTACACCTTC. Translating it yields CATLGGVRDYGYTF.

The chain carries TRBV6-5 and TRBJ1-6; D ambiguous. From germline, CDR1 is MNHEY and CDR2 SVGAGI. Trimming shortened V by 6 bases and J by 9 bases, and 15 bases separated the two germline ends. This CDR3 contains 14 residues. For the CDR3, the DNA is TGTGCCAGCAGGGGAGGTGGGTCTGCTTCACCCCTCCACTTT. It translates to CASRGGGSASPLHF.

This clonotype has ten or more counts. V is TRBV29-1 and J is TRBJ2-5; D gene uncertain. The V gene lost 4 bases and the J gene lost 1 base, with 10 bases spanning the gap. CDR3 size: 13 residues. Per the germline V gene, CDR1 is SQVTM and CDR2 is ANQGSEA. The CDR3 DNA reads as TGCAGCGTTGTCACATGGTCCCAAGAGACCCAGTACTTC. It translates to CSVVTWSQETQYF. The whole variable domain, filled in from reference TRBV29-1 and TRBJ2-5, reads SAVISQKPSRDICQRGTSLTIQCQVDSQVTMMFWYRQQPGQSLTLIATANQGSEATYESGFVIDKFPISRPNLTFSTLTVSNMSPEDSSIYLCSVVTWSQETQYFGPGTRLLVL.

This clonotype has ten or more counts. The J gene is TRBJ1-6, the V gene TRBV20-1; TRBD1 matches 7 bases. V was pared by 2 bases and J by 6 bases, with 7 bases of the junction left unmatched. The CDR3 totals 15 residues. Germline assignment: CDR1 DFQATT and CDR2 SNEGSKA (reference sequence). This CDR3 reads CSARTSGTANSPLHF. The CDR3 nucleotides are TGCAGTGCTAGAACCTCCGGGACAGCTAATTCACCCCTCCACTTT.

This clonotype was picked up many times. CDR3 amino acids: CSVGSGGTNEQFF. CDR3 bases: TGCAGCGTTGGCAGCGGGGGGACGAATGAGCAGTTCTTC. V and J are TRBV29-1 and TRBJ2-1; 9 bases are a match to TRBD2. After removal of 4 bases from V and 7 bases from J, the junction contained 5 bases not matched to a gene. Germline V gene lookup returns CDR1 SQVTM and CDR2 ANQGSEA. The CDR3 is made up of 13 amino acids.

This clonotype has just a few counts. This chain joins TRBV6-2 or TRBV6-3 and TRBJ2-1; 7 positions agree with TRBD2. Germline assignment: CDR1 MNHEY and CDR2 SVGEGT. Losses at the gene ends were 5 bases for V and 2 bases for J; bases not matched to a gene: 12. The length of the CDR3 is 17 residues. The CDR3 region is CASSPPRLAGAYNEQFF. The DNA of the CDR3 is TGTGCCAGCAGTCCCCCTCGACTAGCAGGAGCCTACAATGAGCAGTTCTTC.

This clonotype was seen many times. This chain links TRBV5-1 with TRBJ1-2; no clear D gene. Trimming pared 0 bases from V and 2 bases from J, leaving 5 bases between. The germline gives CDR1 SGHRS, CDR2 YFSETQ. CDR3 length: 13 amino acids. CDR3 in amino acids: CASSLDRNYGYTF. As DNA, the CDR3 is TGCGCCAGCAGCTTGGACAGAAACTATGGCTACACCTTC.

This clonotype came up a few times. The chain combines TRBV29-1 with TRBJ1-1; the D gene is possibly TRBD1 (6 bases). V gave up 4 bases and J gave up 4 bases, with 13 bases separating them. The CDR3 is made up of 13 amino acids. Germline CDR1 reads SQVTM; CDR2 reads ANQGSEA. The CDR3: CSVATGAGTEAFF. The CDR3 DNA reads TGCAGCGTTGCGACGGGGGCCGGCACTGAAGCTTTCTTT.

This clonotype was seen at least ten times. The chain has TRBV18 and TRBJ1-6; 7 nucleotides agree with TRBD1. The V gene's germline CDR1 is KGHSH and CDR2 LQKENI. This CDR3 contains 14 residues. V lost 6 bases and J lost 7; bases outside the gene matches: 6. This CDR3 is CASSTDRVNSPLHF. CDR3 DNA sequence: TGTGCCAGCTCGACCGACAGGGTCAATTCACCCCTCCACTTT.

In its sample, this clonotype was seen a few times. The chain combines TRBV29-1 with TRBJ2-1, with 13 bases matching TRBD2. J was trimmed by 3 bases and V by 3 bases; bases with no gene match: 5. Germline values: CDR1 SQVTM, CDR2 ANQGSEA. CDR3 length: 16 amino acids. The chain's CDR3 is CSVEGGLAGYYNEQFF. CDR3 nucleotide sequence: TGCAGCGTTGAGGGGGGACTAGCGGGATACTACAATGAGCAGTTCTTC.

This clonotype was counted between two and nine times. The genes are TRBV3-1 and TRBJ2-1, with 12 bases fitting TRBD2. The V gene's germline CDR1 is LGHDT and CDR2 YNNKEL (reference sequence). The CDR3 has 15 amino acids. V shed 1 base, J shed 7 bases, and the junction held 2 bases outside the gene matches. The CDR3 protein is CASSQGTSGVNEQFF. The DNA of the CDR3 is TGTGCCAGCAGCCAAGGGACTAGCGGGGTAAATGAGCAGTTCTTC.

This clonotype was recorded many times. V is TRBV11-2 and J is TRBJ1-2, with D hard to call. The CDR3 has 14 amino acids. V shed 2 bases and J shed 2 bases, with 9 bases lying between them. Germline loops: CDR1 SGHAT, CDR2 FQNNGV. This CDR3 reads CASSLMDGNYGYTF. CDR3 DNA sequence: TGTGCCAGCAGCTTAATGGACGGAAACTATGGCTACACCTTC.

Many counts were recorded for this clonotype. The rearrangement uses TRBV7-8 and TRBJ2-7, with 9 bases lining up with TRBD1. Germline values: CDR1 SGHVS, CDR2 FQNEAQ. The trim removed 5 bases at V and 12 bases at J, leaving 11 bases unmatched. The CDR3 has 13 residues. In nucleotides, the CDR3 is TGTGCCAGCAGCCCCATAGCGACAGGGGGAATGTACTTC. The encoded protein is CASSPIATGGMYF.

This clonotype was seen repeatedly, ten times or more. The chain uses TRBV11-2 and TRBJ1-1; D perhaps matches TRBD1 (6 bases). The germline V gene has CDR1 SGHAT and CDR2 FQNNGV. This CDR3 is built from 13 residues. Trimming stripped 5 bases from V and 6 bases from J, with 13 bases between. DNA of the CDR3: TGTGCCAGCAGCCCCGTAGGGGGACCTGAAGCTTTCTTT. Residues: CASSPVGGPEAFF.

This clonotype was observed many times. The chain combines TRBV5-1 with TRBJ2-1; possibly TRBD2 for D (5 bases). The CDR3 has 15 amino acids. V dropped 2 bases and J dropped 3 bases, with 12 bases sitting between them. CDR1 SGHRS and CDR2 YFSETQ come from the germline V gene. CDR3 in DNA: TGCGCCAGCAGCTTAGCGGAACGGGACTACAATGAGCAGTTCTTC. Its protein product is CASSLAERDYNEQFF.

This clonotype appeared a few times. The chain recombines TRBV12-3 or TRBV12-4 with TRBJ2-7; the match to TRBD2 covers 7 bases. The junction had 10 bases not matched to a gene; V was cut back by 5 bases and J by 0 bases. CDR3 length: 16 residues. In DNA form, the CDR3 reads TGTGCCAGCAGTCCTCATCTAGCGGCAAGCTCCTACGAGCAGTACTTC. Encoded protein: CASSPHLAASSYEQYF.

This clonotype was picked up many times. This rearrangement joins TRBV12-3 or TRBV12-4 to TRBJ2-1, with D maybe TRBD1 (6 bases). Trimming shortened V by 6 bases and J by 4 bases, and 10 bases separated the two germline ends. This CDR3 comprises 13 residues. The CDR3 DNA sequence: TGTGCCAGCAGGACTACAGGGTACAATGAGCAGTTCTTC. Its translation: CASRTTGYNEQFF.

This clonotype was detected many times. The chain employs TRBV18 and TRBJ1-5, with 9 bases aligning to TRBD1. The V and J ends lost 3 bases and 5 bases, in that order; junction bases with no gene match: 11. The germline CDR1 and CDR2 sequences are KGHSH and LQKENI. The CDR3 has 17 residues. As DNA, the CDR3 is TGTGCCAGCTCACCTAAACAGGGGGCGAGGAGCGATCAGCCCCAGCATTTT. It specifies CASSPKQGARSDQPQHF.

This clonotype has at least ten counts. The chain carries TRBV30 and TRBJ1-2; perhaps TRBD1 as D (6 bases). The CDR3 sequence is 14 residues long. Trimming shortened V by 2 bases and J by 12 bases, and 22 bases separated the two germline ends. The germline V gene has CDR1 GTSNPN and CDR2 SVGIG (reference sequence). Here the CDR3 reads CAWSSGQGGRVDTF. For the CDR3, the DNA is TGTGCCTGGAGTAGCGGGCAAGGGGGAAGGGTAGACACCTTC.

This clonotype has ten or more counts. This rearrangement joins TRBV13 to TRBJ1-4; D is possibly TRBD1 (5 bases). The ends were cut back, 5 bases at V and 8 bases at J, with 12 bases in the middle. Per germline, CDR1 PRHDT and CDR2 FYEKMQ (reference sequence). The length of the CDR3 is 13 residues. The DNA for the CDR3 is TGTGCCAGCAGCAAGACAGAAGGAGAAAAACTGTTTTTT. Residues: CASSKTEGEKLFF.